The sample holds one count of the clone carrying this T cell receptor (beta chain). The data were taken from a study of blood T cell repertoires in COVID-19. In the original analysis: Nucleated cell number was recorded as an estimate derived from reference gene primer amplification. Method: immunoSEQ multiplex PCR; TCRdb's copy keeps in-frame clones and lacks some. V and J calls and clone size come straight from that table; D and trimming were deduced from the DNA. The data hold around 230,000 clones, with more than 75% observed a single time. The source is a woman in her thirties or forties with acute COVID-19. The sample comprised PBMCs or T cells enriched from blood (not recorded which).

The CDR3 sequence is CASSPVANNYGYTF. The DNA for the CDR3 is TGTGCCAGCTCACCAGTAGCAAATAACTATGGCTACACCTTC. V gene TRBV18 combines with J gene TRBJ1-2; D remains unclear. This CDR3 has 14 amino acids. V was cut by 2 bases and J by 1 base, with 8 bases left in between. Germline V gives CDR1 KGHSH, CDR2 LQKENI.